This TCR beta chain was documented in a study of graft-versus-host responses after intestinal transplantation (dated by TCRdb to the early 2020s). Concerning the study at large: Multivisceral, liver-intestinal, or isolated intestinal transplants were received by the recipients. All recipients received anti-thymocyte globulin induction followed by maintenance tacrolimus and steroids for three to four years. Rather than being sequenced by the commercial service, samples from a few later patients were sequenced in-house on an Illumina MiSeq and processed with MiXCR. Bulk TCR-beta CDR3 sequencing was used to track graft-versus-host and host-versus-graft alloreactive T cell clones in the graft, circulation and bone marrow after intestinal transplantation. A peak of at least 4% donor T cells among recipient peripheral blood mononuclear cells was the definition used for donor T cell macrochimerism. The cohort enrolled about 23 intestinal transplant recipients, one of whom was a retransplant, and a few patients without pretransplant specimens were excluded. Alloreactive clones were identified by sequencing pre-transplant mixed lymphocyte reaction products and comparing them with unstimulated pre-transplant donor and recipient T cells.

The method was the immunoSEQ multiplex PCR assay. For most patients, genomic DNA was isolated with the Qiagen DNeasy Blood and Tissue Kit and shipped frozen to Adaptive Biotechnologies for TCR sequencing. For most patients, high-throughput TCR-beta CDR3 sequencing of genomic DNA was performed by Adaptive Biotechnologies. From the authors' description of their analysis: Adaptive's ImmunoSEQ software was the source of the TCR sequencing data for over 15 patients, while a few other patients were processed with MiXCR and VDJtools. To correct CD4 versus CD8 sorting errors, sequences present in both subsets at a frequency ratio below 5:1 were removed. CDR3 nucleotide sequences shared between donor and recipient were removed because their origin could not be assigned. At least 2-fold expansion over unstimulated cells and a minimum CFSE-low frequency of 0.002% (template counts) or 0.001% (read counts) were required for clones to be classified as alloreactive. Clones were considered mappable if detected in sequenced pre-transplant spleen, lymph node, or MLR CFSE-low populations of the donor or recipient. Cumulative frequency of alloreactive clones was calculated as a percentage of all sequences weighted by copy number. Entries here come from immuneACCESS through TCRdb and include only in-frame sequences with V and J called. Some clones fail to appear in such tables; in the studies checked, an unresolved V gene covers under half of the shortfall, and the cause of the remainder is unknown. The V and J calls and clone size come from that table; D and trimming were worked out from the DNA. This sample lists about 120,000 clones; about 93% were detected once. Over 0.1% of the sample lies in the top ten.

CDR3 length: 13 amino acids, cysteine to phenylalanine. Only CDR3 DNA remains: 39 bases, in frame from the first base. CDR1 is given as SEHNR and CDR2 as FQNEAQ, both from the germline V gene (reference sequence). V is cut back by 1 base and J by 4 bases, with 0 bases in the junction unmatched. The time point tag for this specimen amounts to: cells obtained before transplantation from donor or recipient. CD3+CD4+ and CD3+CD8+ populations were FACS-sorted from unstimulated pre-transplant donor and recipient cells taken from spleen or lymph nodes. This clone was observed many times. The specificity of this receptor is unknown. The input lacks base qualities; no much larger clone sits a single base away. Paper-wide results and their limitations: The relatively low number and heterogeneity of intestinal transplant patients limited the conclusions. High GvH to HvG T cell clonal ratios were observed in the allografts of patients with donor T cell macrochimerism. GvH clones turned up in recipient bone marrow, with some appearing earlier in ileal mucosa or blood, a pattern consistent with an intestinal mucosal origin. Early after transplant, declines in HvG clones were associated with peak levels of circulating GvH clones.

The sample in question was unstimulated CD4+ T cells sorted from spleen or lymph node cells, obtained before intestinal transplant. The chain is encoded by TRBV7-9 joined to TRBJ1-2; 7 central nucleotides agree with TRBD1. The sequence was obtained from a human donor who received an intestinal transplant. The CDR3 protein sequence reads: CASSLGTGYGYTF. Here is the DNA: TGTGCCAGCAGCTTAGGGACAGGCTATGGCTACACCTTC.